These 27 T cell receptor beta chains were all obtained from the same sample, sequenced in a study of OX40 agonist ivuxolimab in advanced cancers. Sequencing was performed with immunoSEQ multiplex PCR; in TCRdb, only in-frame clones are kept and a portion is missing. This table holds around 19,000 clones, around 78% found once. The sample was CD4+ or CD8+ T cells sorted from blood, taken in a trial of the OX40 agonist ivuxolimab. The source of these receptors is an adult with an advanced solid tumor such as melanoma, head and neck, liver or kidney cancer.

The chain employs TRBV18 and TRBJ2-7, with TRBD2 matching 11 bases. CDR3 length: 17 amino acids. The germline CDR1 and CDR2 sequences are KGHSH and LQKENI. V lost 3 bases to trimming and J lost 0 bases; unmatched junction nucleotides: 7. CDR3 DNA: TGTGCCAGCTCACCCGGGACTAGCGGATCATTCTCCTACGAGCAGTACTTC. It codes for CASSPGTSGSFSYEQYF.

CDR3 bases: TGTGCCACCAGCAGAGACCAACCTACTCATGGCTACACCTTC. Translated, it gives CATSRDQPTHGYTF. The V gene is TRBV15, the J gene TRBJ1-2; D remains ambiguous. The germline gives CDR1 LNHNV, CDR2 YYDKDF (reference sequence). V lost 0 bases and J lost 6, with 11 bases in between. The CDR3 has 14 amino acids.

The chain recombines TRBV6-5 with TRBJ2-2; 14 nucleotides line up with TRBD2. Germline CDR1 is MNHEY and CDR2 is SVGAGI. This CDR3 has 15 residues. The J segment lost 8 bases and the V segment lost 6 bases, leaving 5 bases of the junction unmatched. The CDR3 DNA reads TGTGCCAGCAGCCGCCGGACTAGCGGGAGGGGGGAGCTGTTTTTT. This translates into CASSRRTSGRGELFF.

CDR3 DNA sequence: TGTGCCTGGAGGGTAGCGGGGGCCTCCTCCTACGAGCAGTACTTC. Amino acid sequence: CAWRVAGASSYEQYF. The V call is TRBV30, the J call TRBJ2-7; 9 nucleotides line up with TRBD2. After removal of 3 bases from V and 0 bases from J, the junction contained 6 bases not matched to a gene. The CDR3 contains 15 residues. Germline CDR1 reads GTSNPN; CDR2 reads SVGIG (reference sequence). The variable domain in full, with the rest retrieved from reference TRBV30 and TRBJ2-7, is SQTIHQWPATLVQPVGSPLSLECTVEGTSNPNLYWYRQAAGRGLQLLFYSVGIGQISSEVPQNLSASRPQDRQFILSSKKLLLSDSGFYLCAWRVAGASSYEQYFGPGTRLTVT.

The chain carries TRBV5-1 and TRBJ2-1, with a possible D match to TRBD1 (5 bases). This CDR3 is 15 amino acids long. Germline V gene sequence: CDR1 SGHRS, CDR2 YFSETQ. The V end was cut by 4 bases, the J end by 6 bases, with 17 bases between. This chain's CDR3 is CASSPQEVGLNEQFF. CDR3 DNA: TGCGCCAGCAGCCCACAGGAAGTGGGCCTCAATGAGCAGTTCTTC.

The chain couples TRBV28 to TRBJ1-6; no clear D. Trimming stripped 7 bases from V and 8 bases from J, with 12 bases between. This CDR3 is built from 13 residues. Per the germline V gene, CDR1 is MDHEN and CDR2 is SYDVKM. CDR3 bases: TGTGCCAGCAAAGGCAGATCATATTCACCCCTCCACTTT. Translated, it gives CASKGRSYSPLHF.

The J gene is TRBJ1-2, the V gene TRBV6-5; D is unclear. V dropped 4 bases and J dropped 8 bases, with 23 bases sitting between them. This CDR3 region has 16 residues. CDR1 is MNHEY, CDR2 SVGAGI, per germline. Here the CDR3 DNA reads TGTGCCAGCAGTTCCCCGAGCCGGGATTTGCGAGGCGGCTACACCTTC. Translation gives CASSSPSRDLRGGYTF.

DNA for the CDR3: TGTGCCAGCAGCTCACATGCTTACAATCAGCCCCAGCATTTT. It specifies CASSSHAYNQPQHF. The chain couples TRBV28 to TRBJ1-5; D remains unclear. CDR1 is MDHEN, CDR2 SYDVKM, per germline. V gave up 6 bases and J gave up 3 bases, with 12 bases separating them. The CDR3 consists of 14 residues.

The CDR3 loop reads CASSFGSNEKLFF. The CDR3 coding sequence is TGTGCCAGCAGCTTCGGAAGTAATGAAAAACTGTTTTTT. V is TRBV5-5 and J is TRBJ1-4; no reliable D call. The V gene lost 2 bases and the J gene lost 4 bases, with 6 bases spanning the gap. There are 13 residues in the CDR3. Germline-derived CDR1 and CDR2 are SGHKS and YYEKEE (reference sequence).

The J gene is TRBJ2-7, the V gene TRBV6-5; D is perhaps TRBD1 or TRBD2 (5 bases each). This CDR3 contains 14 residues. With 6 bases removed from V and 9 bases from J, the gap between germline ends came to 21 bases. CDR1 is MNHEY and CDR2 is SVGAGI in the germline V gene. Written as DNA, the CDR3 is TGTGCCAGCAGAGAACAGGTGACCTTTGGGGGGCAGTACTTC. The encoded protein is CASREQVTFGGQYF.

The chain is built from TRBV7-9 and TRBJ2-7, with a possible D match to TRBD2 (5 bases). CDR1 SEHNR and CDR2 FQNEAQ come from the germline V gene (reference sequence). V gave up 5 bases and J gave up 2 bases, with 10 bases separating them. The CDR3 is made up of 13 amino acids. The CDR3 reads CASSRSGPYEQYF. DNA for the CDR3: TGTGCCAGCAGCCGGAGCGGACCCTACGAGCAGTACTTC.

About this clone: In the same sample, other DNA sequences code for this CDR3. V and J are TRBV19 and TRBJ2-1; D is uncertain. The V end was cut by 8 bases, the J end by 5 bases, with 4 bases between. This CDR3 is 10 amino acids long. Germline CDR1 and CDR2: LNHDA and SQIVND (reference sequence). CDR3 coding DNA: TGTGCCAGTGGTAACAATGAGCAGTTCTTC. Translating it yields CASGNNEQFF.

V gene TRBV19 combines with J gene TRBJ2-5; a weak D match, TRBD2 (6 bases). Germline loops: CDR1 LNHDA, CDR2 SQIVND (reference sequence). The CDR3 extends over 14 amino acids. Trimming took off 5 bases at V and 5 bases at J, with 15 bases between the two ends. CDR3 residues: CASSSDSGGETQYF. In DNA form, the CDR3 reads TGTGCCAGTAGTTCAGATAGCGGCGGGGAGACCCAGTACTTC.

The V and J genes are TRBV6-1 and TRBJ1-2; TRBD1 might be the D (6 bases). Germline CDR1 MNHNS, CDR2 SASEGT. The length of the CDR3 is 15 residues. The V end was cut by 4 bases, the J end by 1 base, with 13 bases between. In DNA form, the CDR3 reads TGTGCCAGCAGTGCTATGGACAGCTTTAACTATGGCTACACCTTC. Protein product: CASSAMDSFNYGYTF.

The chain has TRBV28 and TRBJ2-2; possible D gene TRBD1, 5 bases. With 7 bases removed from V and 0 bases from J, the gap between germline ends came to 15 bases. Looked up from germline, CDR1 is MDHEN and CDR2 is SYDVKM. The CDR3 extends over 16 amino acids. CDR3 coding DNA: TGTGCCAGCACAGAATTACAGGAATCGAACACCGGGGAGCTGTTTTTT. Its protein product is CASTELQESNTGELFF.

The chain employs TRBV15 and TRBJ2-1; 7 bases align to TRBD1. Germline V lookup: CDR1 LNHNV, CDR2 YYDKDF (reference sequence). The V segment lost 0 bases and the J segment 8 bases; nucleotides outside the gene matches: 7. This CDR3 contains 15 residues. The CDR3 DNA follows: TGTGCCACCAGCAGAGAAGGGGGCAGGGTCGATGAGCAGTTCTTC. It encodes CATSREGGRVDEQFF.

This clone has a handful of counts. The chain has TRBV30 and TRBJ2-3, with a tentative D call TRBD2 (8 bases). This CDR3 has 14 amino acids. V was clipped by 8 bases and J by 6 bases, with 21 bases between them. Germline CDR1 GTSNPN, CDR2 SVGIG (reference sequence). CDR3 nucleotide sequence: TGTGCCGCGGGGGGCCACAGGGGTGGCGATACGCAGTATTTT. Amino acids: CAAGGHRGGDTQYF.

V is TRBV10-2 and J is TRBJ2-2; 8 bases fit TRBD2. V dropped 5 bases and J dropped 6; count of bases not matched to a gene: 5. Germline V gene data show CDR1 as WSHSY and CDR2 as SAAADI. This CDR3 is 14 amino acids long. In DNA form, the CDR3 reads TGCGCCAGCAGTCTCCGGGGGGGCTCCGGGGAGCTGTTTTTT. It yields the protein CASSLRGGSGELFF.

The J gene is TRBJ2-1, the V gene TRBV9; D possibly corresponds to TRBD2 (5 bases). Germline V lookup: CDR1 SGDLS, CDR2 YYNGEE. V dropped 0 bases and J dropped 1 base, with 8 bases sitting between them. The CDR3 spans 15 residues. CDR3 in amino acids: CASSVAAGSYNEQFF. The DNA of the CDR3 is TGTGCCAGCAGCGTAGCGGCGGGTTCCTACAATGAGCAGTTCTTC. The full variable domain, with the rest looked up from reference TRBV9 and TRBJ2-1, is DSGVTQTPKHLITATGQRVTLRCSPRSGDLSVYWYQQSLDQGLQFLIQYYNGEERAKGNILERFSAQQFPDLHSELNLSSLELGDSALYFCASSVAAGSYNEQFFGPGTRLTVL.

The CDR3 reads CASSPGAYYEQYF. The CDR3 nucleotides are TGTGCCAGTAGTCCCGGGGCCTATTACGAGCAGTACTTC. V gene TRBV19 combines with J gene TRBJ2-7; tentatively, D is TRBD1 or TRBD2 (5 bases each). V was cut by 5 bases and J by 4 bases, with 12 bases left in between. Germline CDR1 LNHDA, CDR2 SQIVND (reference sequence). The CDR3 is made up of 13 amino acids.

V usage is TRBV27 and J usage is TRBJ2-7; no clear D gene. V dropped 2 bases and J dropped 6 bases, with 17 bases sitting between them. Per germline, CDR1 MNHEY and CDR2 SMNVEV (reference sequence). The CDR3 sequence is 15 residues long. CDR3 in amino acids: CASSLGSLGVGEQYF. The CDR3 nucleotides read TGTGCCAGCAGTTTAGGTTCCCTTGGAGTTGGCGAGCAGTACTTC.

The rearrangement joins TRBV7-8 to TRBJ2-2; TRBD2 agrees at 8 bases. There are 15 residues in the CDR3. After removal of 6 bases from V and 6 bases from J, the junction contained 9 bases not matched to a gene. Germline-derived CDR1 and CDR2 are SGHVS and FQNEAQ. This CDR3 is CASSLASAGAGELFF. CDR3 in DNA: TGTGCCAGCAGTTTGGCGTCAGCGGGAGCCGGGGAGCTGTTTTTT.

This chain uses TRBV27 with TRBJ2-7; D gene ambiguous. In germline, CDR1 is MNHEY, CDR2 SMNVEV (reference sequence). V lost 5 bases and J lost 3, with 5 bases in between. This CDR3 spans 11 amino acids. The CDR3, as DNA: TGTGCCAGCAGTGTGATCTACGAGCAGTACTTC. Translated, it gives CASSVIYEQYF.

The rearrangement uses TRBV29-1 and TRBJ2-1; perhaps TRBD2 as D (5 bases). Germline CDR1 reads SQVTM; CDR2 reads ANQGSEA. The CDR3 contains 12 residues. Trimming pared 4 bases from V and 7 bases from J, leaving 11 bases between. The CDR3 coding sequence is TGCAGCGTTGGAGGGCCCATTAATGAGCAGTTCTTC. This codes for CSVGGPINEQFF.

The chain has TRBV19 and TRBJ2-7, with TRBD1 as a possible D gene (5 bases). CDR1 and CDR2 (germline): LNHDA, SQIVND (reference sequence). The V and J ends lost 6 bases and 7 bases respectively, with 19 bases between them. This CDR3 has 14 amino acids. The DNA for the CDR3 is TGTGCCAGTAGAAAAGACAGTGCCCTAGGGGAGCAGTACTTC. Translating gives CASRKDSALGEQYF. The full variable domain, with the rest looked up from reference TRBV19 and TRBJ2-7, is DGGITQSPKYLFRKEGQNVTLSCEQNLNHDAMYWYRQDPGQGLRLIYYSQIVNDFQKGDIAEGYSVSREKKESFPLTVTSAQKNPTAFYLCASRKDSALGEQYFGPGTRLTVT.

This clone was detected a few times. This sequence joins TRBV2 and TRBJ1-3, with D unresolved. The CDR3 is made up of 16 amino acids. Trimming removed 10 bases from V and 0 bases from J, with 19 bases in between. Germline loops: CDR1 SNHLY, CDR2 FYNNEI. CDR3 sequence (DNA): TGTGCCATCGCAAGGTTATTGAGGCGCTCTGGAAACACCATATATTTT. Protein sequence: CAIARLLRRSGNTIYF.

This clone was counted a single time. The chain links TRBV7-9 to TRBJ1-2, with 11 bases identical to TRBD1. Germline V lookup: CDR1 SEHNR, CDR2 FQNEAQ (reference sequence). Losses at the gene ends were 1 base for V and 5 bases for J; bases not matched to a gene: 6. The CDR3 length is 16 residues. The CDR3 nucleotides are TGTGCCAGCAGCTTAGGGACAGGGGGCCGAGGGTATGGCTACACCTTC. As protein: CASSLGTGGRGYGYTF.